This T cell receptor beta chain was documented in a study of cytomegalovirus exposure and HLA in healthy donors. General observations from the study: Clusters of TCRs from the first cohort tended to co-occur in the 100 to 150 validation repertoires (as a later analysis found). For most TCR sequences rarity was the rule, although some public TCRs occurred in many donors. Overall, roughly 170 TCR beta chains were annotated as cytomegalovirus-associated.

Separate from the approximately 700-subject first cohort was the roughly 120-subject validation cohort, to which the donors belonged. The CDR3 spans 16 residues. Germline V CDR1 and CDR2: SGHVS, FQNEAQ. J was trimmed by 8 bases and V by 6 bases; bases with no gene match: 14. Clones were sequenced by immunoSEQ multiplex PCR, and TCRdb holds only the in-frame ones, with some missing. The sample has tens of thousands of clones; approximately 95% are singletons. Concerning this clone: Its matching antigen is unknown.

The rearrangement links TRBV7-8 to TRBJ2-1, with 9 bases that match TRBD2. The sample taken for sequencing was PBMCs. This clonotype was obtained from a woman in her late teens or twenties in good health and CMV-seropositive. CDR3 protein: CASSFFSTSGYYEQFF. As DNA, the CDR3 is TGTGCCAGCAGTTTTTTCTCTACTAGCGGGTACTATGAGCAGTTCTTC.